The 31 T cell receptor beta chains listed next were all sequenced from one sample in a study of blood T cell repertoires in COVID-19. Sequencing used immunoSEQ multiplex PCR; TCRdb keeps in-frame clones, though not all of them. Altogether 250,000 to 350,000 clones are present, approximately 88% being singletons, with the ten largest covering 4%. The sequencing input was peripheral blood. All receptors derive from a woman aged 45-65 years with active or convalescent COVID-19.

This clone was recorded only once. This chain links TRBV5-1 with TRBJ2-6, with D possibly TRBD1 on 5 matching bases. CDR1 SGHRS and CDR2 YFSETQ come from the germline V gene. CDR3 length: 15 residues. V dropped 0 bases and J dropped 1 base, with 5 bases sitting between them. CDR3 region: CASSLAGSGANVLTF. CDR3 nucleotide sequence: TGCGCCAGCAGCTTGGCAGGGTCTGGGGCCAACGTCCTGACTTTC.

The chain recombines TRBV9 with TRBJ2-3, with 8 positions matching TRBD2. The V gene's germline CDR1 is SGDLS and CDR2 YYNGEE. This CDR3 region has 15 residues. The J segment lost 3 bases and the V segment lost 4 bases, leaving 7 bases of the junction unmatched. CDR3 residues: CASSPSGGVTDTQYF. The CDR3 DNA sequence: TGTGCCAGCAGCCCCTCGGGGGGGGTGACAGATACGCAGTATTTT. Looking up the rest from reference TRBV9 and TRBJ2-3 gives the full variable domain: DSGVTQTPKHLITATGQRVTLRCSPRSGDLSVYWYQQSLDQGLQFLIQYYNGEERAKGNILERFSAQQFPDLHSELNLSSLELGDSALYFCASSPSGGVTDTQYFGPGTRLTVL.

The chain has TRBV24-1 and TRBJ1-5; 7 bases fit TRBD1. The CDR3 extends over 16 amino acids. J lost 0 bases, V lost 4 bases, and 5 bases had no gene match. Germline lookup yields CDR1 KGHDR and CDR2 SFDVKD. CDR3 region: CATSDRDSYSNQPQHF. The CDR3 DNA sequence: TGTGCCACCAGTGACAGGGACAGTTATAGCAATCAGCCCCAGCATTTT.

This clone was seen a single time. The chain employs TRBV2 and TRBJ1-1, with TRBD1 matching over 7 bases. Per the germline V gene, CDR1 is SNHLY and CDR2 is FYNNEI. The CDR3 has 14 residues. With 4 bases clipped from V and 6 bases from J, the junction kept 8 bases outside the gene matches. Here the CDR3 DNA reads TGTGCCAGCAGTGGTAGACAGGGTCGGGCTGAAGCTTTCTTT. It yields the protein CASSGRQGRAEAFF.

This chain links TRBV7-9 with TRBJ2-2, with D possibly matching TRBD2 (6 bases). V lost 1 base to trimming and J lost 5 bases, with 14 bases between them. CDR1 and CDR2 from the germline V gene are SEHNR and FQNEAQ (reference sequence). The CDR3 spans 16 residues. This CDR3 reads CASSLDYGTQTGELFF. CDR3 coding DNA: TGTGCCAGCAGCTTAGATTATGGGACTCAAACCGGGGAGCTGTTTTTT.

V gene TRBV27 combines with J gene TRBJ2-7; possibly TRBD2 for D (6 bases). CDR1 and CDR2 from the germline V gene are MNHEY and SMNVEV (reference sequence). Trimming removed 5 bases from V and 7 bases from J, with 12 bases in between. The CDR3 covers 12 residues. The CDR3 bases are TGTGCCAGCAGTCCTCCCCGGGGGGAGCAGTACTTC. Its translation is CASSPPRGEQYF.

The chain is built from TRBV4-3 and TRBJ1-5, with D perhaps TRBD1 (5 bases). The V end was cut by 7 bases, the J end by 0 bases, with 13 bases between. CDR1 and CDR2 from the germline V gene are LGHNA and YSLEER. This CDR3 has 15 amino acids. The CDR3 DNA reads TGCGCCAGCAACCCGGTCGACAGTAGCAATCAGCCCCAGCATTTT. Protein: CASNPVDSSNQPQHF.

The chain couples TRBV5-1 to TRBJ2-7, with 12 bases aligning to TRBD1. This CDR3 region has 15 residues. The J segment lost 2 bases and the V segment lost 3 bases, leaving 3 bases of the junction unmatched. The germline gives CDR1 SGHRS, CDR2 YFSETQ. CDR3 amino acids: CASSSGTGGTYEQYF. CDR3 bases: TGCGCCAGCAGCTCAGGGACAGGGGGCACCTACGAGCAGTACTTC.

The rearrangement links TRBV5-1 to TRBJ2-7; the D gene is possibly TRBD2 (6 bases). V was pared by 0 bases and J by 2 bases, with 9 bases between. This CDR3 is 14 amino acids long. Germline loops: CDR1 SGHRS, CDR2 YFSETQ. CDR3 in amino acids: CASSLAPGAYEQYF. The CDR3 region has the DNA TGCGCCAGCAGCTTGGCCCCGGGGGCCTACGAGCAGTACTTC.

The chain couples TRBV29-1 to TRBJ1-2, with TRBD1 as a possible D gene (5 bases). Germline CDR1 reads SQVTM; CDR2 reads ANQGSEA. CDR3 length: 12 residues. Trimming took off 4 bases at V and 3 bases at J, with 9 bases between the two ends. CDR3 coding DNA: TGCAGCGTTGCTTGGGGGGACTATGGCTACACCTTC. Protein sequence: CSVAWGDYGYTF.

J is TRBJ2-5 and V is TRBV7-2; 7 nucleotides agree with TRBD1. In germline, CDR1 is SGHTA, CDR2 FQGNSA. V was clipped by 1 base and J by 4 bases; unmatched bases: 6. The CDR3 spans 15 residues. The CDR3 loop reads CASSLGGGARETQYF. The CDR3 coding sequence is TGTGCCAGCAGCTTAGGAGGGGGCGCGAGAGAGACCCAGTACTTC.

The chain combines TRBV7-2 with TRBJ2-7; 11 bases align to TRBD2. The V gene end was trimmed by 2 bases and the J gene end by 0 bases; junction bases not matched to a gene: 6. Germline-derived CDR1 and CDR2 are SGHTA and FQGNSA. This CDR3 spans 17 amino acids. CDR3 sequence (DNA): TGTGCCAGCAGCTTACCTAGCGGGGGGTCTAGCTCCTACGAGCAGTACTTC. This codes for CASSLPSGGSSSYEQYF.

The CDR3 reads CASRPSGRPYEQYF. The CDR3 region has the DNA TGTGCCAGTAGGCCTAGCGGGAGGCCCTACGAGCAGTACTTC. V and J are TRBV19 and TRBJ2-7; 11 bases agree with TRBD2. Trimming cost V 6 bases and J 2 bases; bases outside gene matches: 3. Looked up from germline, CDR1 is LNHDA and CDR2 is SQIVND (reference sequence). CDR3 length: 14 residues.

V gene TRBV7-2 combines with J gene TRBJ2-1; a possible D gene is TRBD1 (6 bases). CDR1 and CDR2 (germline): SGHTA, FQGNSA. V dropped 3 bases and J dropped 6 bases, with 15 bases sitting between them. CDR3 length: 15 amino acids. CDR3 in amino acids: CASSLLGQRSNEQFF. CDR3 nucleotides: TGTGCCAGCAGCTTGCTCGGACAGAGGTCCAATGAGCAGTTCTTC.

The rearrangement joins TRBV7-9 to TRBJ1-2, with 10 bases matching TRBD1. V dropped 1 base and J dropped 0; count of bases not matched to a gene: 2. The CDR3 consists of 16 residues. Germline V gene sequence: CDR1 SEHNR, CDR2 FQNEAQ (reference sequence). The chain's CDR3 is CASSLGQGAANYGYTF. CDR3 in DNA: TGTGCCAGCAGCTTAGGACAGGGGGCGGCTAACTATGGCTACACCTTC. Together with reference TRBV7-9 and TRBJ1-2, the CDR3 gives the full variable domain: DTGVSQNPRHKITKRGQNVTFRCDPISEHNRLYWYRQTLGQGPEFLTYFQNEAQLEKSRLLSDRFSAERPKGSFSTLEIQRTEQGDSAMYLCASSLGQGAANYGYTFGSGTRLTVV.

This rearrangement joins TRBV9 to TRBJ1-1; the D gene is possibly TRBD1 (5 bases). The V end lost 0 bases, the J end lost 8 bases, and 14 bases lay between the germline ends. Germline-derived CDR1 and CDR2 are SGDLS and YYNGEE. There are 14 residues in the CDR3. The CDR3 sequence: CASSVEGRAGEAFF. The CDR3 DNA sequence: TGTGCCAGCAGCGTAGAGGGCAGGGCCGGCGAAGCTTTCTTT.

The chain couples TRBV7-9 to TRBJ2-1; D not resolved. CDR1 and CDR2 (germline): SEHNR, FQNEAQ (reference sequence). Trimming shortened V by 0 bases and J by 10 bases, and 4 bases separated the two germline ends. The CDR3 is 11 amino acids. CDR3 sequence: CASSLAREQFF. The CDR3 region has the DNA TGTGCCAGCAGCTTAGCCAGGGAGCAGTTCTTC.

This clone has ten or more counts. This chain uses TRBV6-2 or TRBV6-3 with TRBJ1-5; tentative D call: TRBD1 (5 bases). Trimming took 0 bases from V and 4 from J, leaving 16 bases between them. This CDR3 spans 17 amino acids. Germline V gene lookup returns CDR1 MNHEY and CDR2 SVGEGT. The CDR3 DNA reads as TGTGCCAGCAGTTACTCGACTTATAGACAGCCGAATCAGCCCCAGCATTTT. Protein sequence: CASSYSTYRQPNQPQHF.

V is TRBV12-5 and J is TRBJ2-7; 10 nucleotides line up with TRBD1. Germline trimming cut 1 base from V and 4 bases from J; bases unmatched to any gene: 7. Per the germline V gene, CDR1 is LGHNT and CDR2 is FRNRAP. The CDR3 runs 16 residues. The CDR3 DNA follows: TGTGCTAGTGGTTTGGCGACCGGGACAGGGGCTTACGAGCAGTACTTC. Translating it yields CASGLATGTGAYEQYF.

The chain uses TRBV3-1 (or the pseudogene TRBV3-2) and TRBJ2-7; a possible D gene is TRBD1 (5 bases). The CDR3 length is 14 residues. V lost 2 bases, J lost 3 bases, and 11 bases lay in between. Germline CDR1 LGHDT, CDR2 YNNKEL (reference sequence). The CDR3 is CASSQQGSYYEQYF. The CDR3 bases are TGTGCCAGCAGCCAACAGGGTTCGTACTACGAGCAGTACTTC.

The chain is built from TRBV3-1 (or the pseudogene TRBV3-2) and TRBJ2-3; 10 bases match TRBD2. CDR3 size: 18 residues. Germline CDR1 and CDR2: LGHDT and YNNKEL (reference sequence). The V segment lost 4 bases and the J segment 3 bases; nucleotides outside the gene matches: 13. The chain's CDR3 is CASSPTNLLAGLTDTQYF. The DNA of the CDR3 is TGTGCCAGCAGCCCGACTAACCTACTAGCGGGATTAACAGATACGCAGTATTTT.

The chain uses TRBV10-3 and TRBJ1-4; D gene ambiguous. Germline V gene sequence: CDR1 ENHRY, CDR2 SYGVKD. V dropped 10 bases and J dropped 5 bases, with 17 bases sitting between them. The CDR3 contains 14 residues. The CDR3 sequence: CATSEGGENEKLFF. The CDR3 bases are TGTGCCACGTCGGAGGGTGGGGAAAATGAAAAACTGTTTTTT.

The chain links TRBV7-2 to TRBJ1-1; tentative D call: TRBD1 (5 bases). Germline loops: CDR1 SGHTA, CDR2 FQGNSA. V lost 4 bases and J lost 2, with 11 bases in between. The CDR3 runs to 14 residues. In nucleotides, the CDR3 is TGTGCCAGCAGCTCAGTGGGGGGAAACACTGAAGCTTTCTTT. This codes for CASSSVGGNTEAFF.

The chain combines TRBV18 with TRBJ1-1; TRBD1 matches at 9 bases. V trimming: 4 bases; J trimming: 1 base; junction bases outside the gene matches: 13. The CDR3 runs 18 residues. Germline V gives CDR1 KGHSH, CDR2 LQKENI. CDR3 coding DNA: TGTGCCAGCTCACAGCCGGGACAGGGACGTGTGGCGAACACTGAAGCTTTCTTT. As protein: CASSQPGQGRVANTEAFF.

This chain links TRBV7-2 with TRBJ2-3; 11 bases match TRBD2. Per germline, CDR1 SGHTA and CDR2 FQGNSA. This CDR3 is built from 17 residues. The V and J ends lost 4 bases and 2 bases, in that order; junction bases with no gene match: 8. The CDR3 nucleotides are TGTGCCAGCAGCTCACGACTAGCGGGGTTCAACACAGATACGCAGTATTTT. Its protein is CASSSRLAGFNTDTQYF.

CDR3 region: CASSLVGSGELFF. DNA of the CDR3: TGTGCCAGCAGCTTGGTCGGTTCTGGGGAGCTGTTTTTT. V and J are TRBV5-4 and TRBJ2-2; no clear D. CDR1 SGHNT and CDR2 YYREEE come from the germline V gene (reference sequence). This CDR3 contains 13 residues. The V end lost 0 bases, the J end lost 8 bases, and 8 bases lay between the germline ends.

The chain has TRBV5-4 and TRBJ2-3; 11 bases agree with TRBD2. J was trimmed by 5 bases and V by 4 bases; bases with no gene match: 12. CDR1 and CDR2 from the germline V gene are SGHNT and YYREEE (reference sequence). The CDR3 runs to 17 residues. This chain's CDR3 is CASSVSGGGPIKDTQYF. The CDR3 DNA sequence: TGTGCCAGCAGCGTTAGCGGGGGGGGGCCAATCAAAGATACGCAGTATTTT.

The gene calls are TRBV7-2 and TRBJ1-1, with 9 bases lining up with TRBD1. The CDR3 is 16 residues long. Looked up from germline, CDR1 is SGHTA and CDR2 is FQGNSA. The J segment lost 8 bases and the V segment lost 6 bases, leaving 16 bases of the junction unmatched. Written as DNA, the CDR3 is TGTGCCAGCAGTTTAAAGGCGACAGGGGGAAATATCGAAGCTTTCTTT. Its translation: CASSLKATGGNIEAFF.

The rearrangement links TRBV18 to TRBJ2-5, with D uncertain. CDR3 length equals 11 residues. Trimming took 4 bases from V and 4 from J, leaving 4 bases between them. The germline gives CDR1 KGHSH, CDR2 LQKENI. The CDR3 protein is CASSLSETQYF. CDR3 sequence (DNA): TGTGCCAGCTCACTATCAGAGACCCAGTACTTC.

The J gene is TRBJ2-1, the V gene TRBV6-2 or TRBV6-3; 11 bases fit TRBD2. CDR3 size: 17 residues. The germline V gene encodes CDR1 MNHEY and CDR2 SVGEGT. V gave up 0 bases and J gave up 1 base; unmatched junction bases: 2. The CDR3 nucleotides read TGTGCCAGCAGTTACTCGAGACTAGCGGGATCCTACAATGAGCAGTTCTTC. This translates into CASSYSRLAGSYNEQFF.

V is TRBV6-5 and J is TRBJ1-5; 7 bases line up with TRBD1. Looked up from germline, CDR1 is MNHEY and CDR2 is SVGAGI. This CDR3 is built from 13 residues. Trimming removed 5 bases from V and 5 bases from J; junction bases left unmatched: 3. The CDR3 spells CASSRQGDQPQHF. The CDR3 nucleotides are TGTGCCAGCAGTCGACAGGGAGATCAGCCCCAGCATTTT.